This TCR beta chain was profiled in a study of cytomegalovirus exposure and HLA in healthy donors. Study-wide results and caveats: That first-cohort TCR clusters tended to co-occur in the roughly 110 validation repertoires was found in a later analysis.

This clone has just one count. What it binds is not known. Trimming at V came to 8 bases and at J to 3 bases, leaving 7 bases not matched to a gene. Germline lookup yields CDR1 MNHEY and CDR2 SMNVEV (reference sequence). CDR3 length: 13 amino acids. The protocol was immunoSEQ multiplex PCR, while the TCRdb copy is restricted to in-frame clones and leaves out a portion. The sample shows around 160,000 clones, 88% of them seen only once. The specimen sequenced was PBMCs. This receptor was obtained from a man younger than 30 in good health and CMV-seronegative. The chain has TRBV27 and TRBJ2-7; 7 nucleotides match TRBD1. CDR3 nucleotide sequence: TGTGCCAGCTGGGACAGTCTAGGCTACGAGCAGTACGTC. Protein sequence: CASWDSLGYEQYV.